The source of this TCR beta chain is a study of T-cell memory formation after mild COVID-19. Study findings and constraints: Contracting clones localized mainly to CM and EM when CD4+ and mainly to EMRA when CD8+. Clones that shrank (day 15 to 85) were balanced CD4/CD8, whereas later expanders leaned CD4+.

V was pared by 2 bases and J by 5 bases, with 7 bases between. Germline-derived CDR1 and CDR2 are SGHRS and YFSETQ. This CDR3 contains 12 residues. This clonotype showed up just a few times. Its antigen remains unknown. TCRdb reprocessed the 5' RACE reads via MiXCR and lists one record per CDR3 protein. The data contain fewer than 250,000 distinct CDR3 sequences, 15% of them singletons. The sample was PBMCs or a T cell subset sorted from them (not recorded which). This clonotype was obtained from an adult woman who had mild COVID-19 (a few samples of this study predate the infection). Cell type and time point are not known. The rearrangement joins TRBV5-1 to TRBJ1-1; D is unclear. The CDR3 DNA reads as TGCGCCAGCAGCTTATTTGGGACTGAAGCTTTCTTT. Translating gives CASSLFGTEAFF.